Shown below are 18 T cell receptor beta chains from a single sample sequenced in a study of blood T cell repertoires in COVID-19. Measured with immunoSEQ multiplex PCR; TCRdb has only the in-frame clones, and not every one. The sample has 380,000 or so clones; about 90% are singletons. Sequenced material: peripheral blood. These receptors came from a middle-aged man with acute or convalescent COVID-19.

V and J are TRBV27 and TRBJ2-5; a possible D gene is TRBD1 (5 bases). V lost 5 bases and J 4 bases, leaving 14 bases between the germline ends. The CDR3 consists of 14 residues. Germline loops: CDR1 MNHEY, CDR2 SMNVEV (reference sequence). CDR3 nucleotide sequence: TGTGCCAGCAGTATGGGCGCAGGGCGAGAGACCCAGTACTTC. It is translated as CASSMGAGRETQYF.

The chain is built from TRBV4-1 and TRBJ1-1; D remains ambiguous. Germline V gives CDR1 MGHRA, CDR2 YSYEKL. V lost 5 bases and J 5 bases, leaving 12 bases between the germline ends. The CDR3 length is 13 residues. CDR3 region: CASSDLSSTEAFF. CDR3 coding DNA: TGCGCCAGCAGCGACTTGTCTAGTACTGAAGCTTTCTTT.

This clone was seen once. The V call is TRBV6-1, the J call TRBJ1-2; 7 bases align to TRBD1. CDR1 and CDR2 (germline): MNHNS, SASEGT. V lost 4 bases and J lost 7; bases outside the gene matches: 15. This CDR3 contains 16 residues. CDR3 residues: CASSVYSRGWRSGYTF. The DNA of the CDR3 is TGTGCCAGCAGTGTATACAGCAGGGGGTGGAGGTCTGGCTACACCTTC.

The DNA of the CDR3 is TGTGCCAGCAGCTTGGGCAGGGGGGACCGCGAGCAGTACTTC. The encoded protein is CASSLGRGDREQYF. The chain joins TRBV5-4 to TRBJ2-7, with D possibly matching TRBD1 (7 bases). V lost 0 bases to trimming and J lost 6 bases, with 13 bases between them. Germline CDR1 is SGHNT and CDR2 is YYREEE (reference sequence). CDR3 length: 14 residues.

This chain uses TRBV5-6 with TRBJ1-2; D ambiguous. V gave up 3 bases and J gave up 5 bases, with 8 bases separating them. Germline CDR1 reads SGHDT; CDR2 reads YYEEEE. This CDR3 contains 12 residues. The CDR3 DNA follows: TGTGCCAGCAGCTCAACAATGTATGGCTACACCTTC. Its translation is CASSSTMYGYTF.

This clone was counted a single time. The chain recombines TRBV6-4 with TRBJ2-3, with 13 bases lining up with TRBD2. The CDR3 runs 20 residues. The trim removed 2 bases at V and 1 base at J, leaving 12 bases unmatched. Germline V gene data show CDR1 as MRHNA and CDR2 as SNTAGT. CDR3 DNA sequence: TGTGCCAGCAGTGACGCACCCGGGACTAGCGGGACGGGGGGCACAGATACGCAGTATTTT. This sequence encodes CASSDAPGTSGTGGTDTQYF.

The chain joins TRBV2 to TRBJ2-7; 9 nucleotides line up with TRBD1. This CDR3 region has 15 residues. Germline CDR1 SNHLY, CDR2 FYNNEI. V lost 7 bases and J lost 9; bases outside the gene matches: 16. The CDR3 reads CASTEPGQGKFVQYF. CDR3 nucleotide sequence: TGTGCCAGCACGGAACCGGGACAGGGAAAATTTGTGCAGTACTTC.

This clone occurred once. The chain combines TRBV27 with TRBJ2-5; 7 nucleotides agree with TRBD2. V lost 9 bases to trimming and J lost 5 bases; unmatched junction nucleotides: 12. Germline V CDR1 and CDR2: MNHEY, SMNVEV (reference sequence). The CDR3 covers 14 residues. The CDR3 DNA is TGTGCCAGTCAACTAGCGTGGGGGATGGAGACCCAGTACTTC. Translated: CASQLAWGMETQYF.

This chain uses TRBV25-1 with TRBJ2-7; D ambiguous. The CDR3 is made up of 13 amino acids. Germline values: CDR1 MGHDK, CDR2 SYGVNS. V lost 5 bases and J 3 bases, leaving 11 bases between the germline ends. The CDR3 loop is CASSPRLVYEQYF. Written as DNA, the CDR3 is TGTGCCAGCAGTCCGCGGTTAGTCTACGAGCAGTACTTC.

The chain recombines TRBV7-8 with TRBJ2-7; TRBD1 agrees at 8 bases. CDR1 and CDR2 from the germline V gene are SGHVS and FQNEAQ. The trim removed 1 base at V and 5 bases at J, leaving 7 bases unmatched. CDR3 size: 15 residues. Here the CDR3 reads CASSLEDRALDEQYF. The CDR3 nucleotides are TGTGCCAGCAGCTTAGAGGACAGGGCTCTGGACGAGCAGTACTTC. The whole variable domain, remainder taken from reference TRBV7-8 and TRBJ2-7, is GAGVSQSPRYKVAKRGQDVALRCDPISGHVSLFWYQQALGQGPEFLTYFQNEAQLDKSGLPSDRFFAERPEGSVSTLKIQRTQQEDSAVYLCASSLEDRALDEQYFGPGTRLTVT.

V is TRBV28 and J is TRBJ2-4, with D perhaps TRBD1 (8 bases). CDR1 and CDR2 (germline): MDHEN, SYDVKM. The V and J ends lost 2 bases and 0 bases respectively, with 14 bases between them. The CDR3 runs to 17 residues. Here the CDR3 DNA reads TGTGCCAGCAGTTTAACAGGGGGGGGCGAAGCCAAAAACATTCAGTACTTC. It codes for CASSLTGGGEAKNIQYF.

This chain links TRBV27 with TRBJ2-3, with 9 bases lining up with TRBD2. Germline CDR1 reads MNHEY; CDR2 reads SMNVEV (reference sequence). The CDR3 totals 16 residues. With V trimmed by 6 bases and J by 6 bases, 13 bases remained unmatched. The CDR3 sequence is CASRPLGGRAVDTQYF. The CDR3 bases are TGTGCCAGCAGACCACTTGGCGGGAGGGCGGTGGATACGCAGTATTTT.

The V call is TRBV5-1, the J call TRBJ2-7; no firm D call. The CDR3 is 14 amino acids. Per the germline V gene, CDR1 is SGHRS and CDR2 is YFSETQ. Trimming took 4 bases from V and 3 from J, leaving 14 bases between them. CDR3 protein: CASSLPSSVYEQYF. In DNA, the CDR3 is TGCGCCAGCAGCCTGCCTTCCAGCGTCTACGAGCAGTACTTC. Full variable domain (remainder filled in from reference TRBV5-1 and TRBJ2-7): KAGVTQTPRYLIKTRGQQVTLSCSPISGHRSVSWYQQTPGQGLQFLFEYFSETQRNKGNFPGRFSGRQFSNSRSEMNVSTLELGDSALYLCASSLPSSVYEQYFGPGTRLTVT.

This clone was detected only once. The genes are TRBV5-1 and TRBJ2-3; 14 bases line up with TRBD2. The CDR3 is made up of 15 amino acids. V shed 4 bases, J shed 5 bases, and the junction held 3 bases outside the gene matches. Germline V gene data show CDR1 as SGHRS and CDR2 as YFSETQ. The CDR3 reads CASSLGLAGVDTQYF. CDR3 coding DNA: TGCGCCAGCAGCCTGGGACTAGCGGGAGTAGATACGCAGTATTTT.

This chain links TRBV28 with TRBJ2-1, with D possibly TRBD2 on 6 matching bases. The CDR3 length is 14 residues. CDR1 MDHEN and CDR2 SYDVKM come from the germline V gene. Trimming stripped 3 bases from V and 4 bases from J, with 10 bases between. CDR3 protein: CASSLDGGYNEQFF. The CDR3 coding sequence is TGTGCCAGCAGTTTGGACGGGGGATACAATGAGCAGTTCTTC.

V gene TRBV5-5 combines with J gene TRBJ1-6; D may be TRBD1 (6 bases). Germline V gene lookup returns CDR1 SGHKS and CDR2 YYEKEE (reference sequence). The CDR3 runs 16 residues. The ends were cut back, 2 bases at V and 7 bases at J, with 16 bases in the middle. This chain's CDR3 is CASSFLDTGQNSPLHF. CDR3 coding DNA: TGTGCCAGCAGCTTTTTGGATACAGGGCAGAATTCACCCCTCCACTTT.

The V and J genes are TRBV6-5 and TRBJ1-1; D is unresolved. CDR1 and CDR2 from the germline V gene are MNHEY and SVGAGI. Trimming removed 5 bases at V and 4 bases at J, with 17 bases between. This CDR3 spans 15 amino acids. DNA for the CDR3: TGTGCCAGCAGTCTAACACCCCCGGGGAGCACTGAAGCTTTCTTT. Translated: CASSLTPPGSTEAFF.

V usage is TRBV6-1 and J usage is TRBJ2-2; no clear D gene. There are 14 residues in the CDR3. Between the trimmed V and J ends, which lost 2 bases and 1 base, there was a span of 5 bases. Germline CDR1 is MNHNS and CDR2 is SASEGT. CDR3 nucleotides: TGTGCCAGCAGTGAAATGAGGAACACCGGGGAGCTGTTTTTT. Encoded protein: CASSEMRNTGELFF.